This passage covers 10 T cell receptor beta chains from one sample sequenced in a study of blood T cell repertoires in COVID-19. Profiled with immunoSEQ multiplex PCR; TCRdb holds only in-frame clones, not every one. The sample lists a few hundred thousand clones, roughly nine tenths occurring once. The sequenced material came from peripheral blood. All receptors come from a man in his 60s who had recovered from COVID-19.

The chain recombines TRBV7-8 with TRBJ1-5; the D is unclear. Germline-derived CDR1 and CDR2 are SGHVS and FQNEAQ. The CDR3 consists of 15 residues. V was shortened by 2 bases and J by 0 bases, with 8 bases between the two germline ends. As DNA, the CDR3 is TGTGCCAGCAGCTTATTTAGAAATAGCAATCAGCCCCAGCATTTT. This encodes CASSLFRNSNQPQHF.

The genes are TRBV19 and TRBJ1-5; tentatively, D is TRBD1 (5 bases). Germline-derived CDR1 and CDR2 are LNHDA and SQIVND (reference sequence). Trimming shortened V by 4 bases and J by 3 bases, and 7 bases separated the two germline ends. The CDR3 runs to 13 residues. This CDR3 is CASSRQTNQPQHF. CDR3 bases: TGTGCCAGTAGTAGACAGACCAATCAGCCCCAGCATTTT.

The chain couples TRBV19 to TRBJ1-6; TRBD1 matches at 8 bases. Looked up from germline, CDR1 is LNHDA and CDR2 is SQIVND (reference sequence). The CDR3 length is 13 residues. V lost 11 bases, J lost 6 bases, and 6 bases stayed unmatched. The CDR3 DNA reads as TGTGCCTGTCGGACAGGGCTTAATTCACCCCTCCACTTT. Protein product: CACRTGLNSPLHF. Complete variable domain (other parts from reference TRBV19 and TRBJ1-6): DGGITQSPKYLFRKEGQNVTLSCEQNLNHDAMYWYRQDPGQGLRLIYYSQIVNDFQKGDIAEGYSVSREKKESFPLTVTSAQKNPTAFYLCACRTGLNSPLHFGNGTRLTVT.

The chain links TRBV19 to TRBJ1-2, with unresolved D. This CDR3 has 12 amino acids. Germline V gives CDR1 LNHDA, CDR2 SQIVND (reference sequence). Trimming cost V 7 bases and J 3 bases, with 9 bases left between them. CDR3 loop: CASTANYYGYTF. The CDR3 nucleotides are TGTGCCAGTACCGCCAACTACTATGGCTACACCTTC.

The genes are TRBV5-6 and TRBJ1-1; a weak D match, TRBD1 (6 bases). V gave up 2 bases and J gave up 4 bases, with 18 bases separating them. The V gene's germline CDR1 is SGHDT and CDR2 YYEEEE. This CDR3 contains 16 residues. CDR3 DNA sequence: TGTGCCAGCAGCTTACCAGGGGTGGGGTCTGGCACTGAAGCTTTCTTT. Amino acid sequence: CASSLPGVGSGTEAFF. The variable domain in full, completed from reference TRBV5-6 and TRBJ1-1, reads DAGVTQSPTHLIKTRGQQVTLRCSPKSGHDTVSWYQQALGQGPQFIFQYYEEEERQRGNFPDRFSGHQFPNYSSELNVNALLLGDSALYLCASSLPGVGSGTEAFFGQGTRLTVV.

This chain joins TRBV11-2 and TRBJ1-4; 8 bases agree with TRBD1. This CDR3 spans 16 amino acids. The germline CDR1 and CDR2 sequences are SGHAT and FQNNGV. V lost 5 bases and J lost 3; bases outside the gene matches: 8. In DNA, the CDR3 is TGTGCCAGCAGCAAAATTCAGGGGGCGGCTAATGAAAAACTGTTTTTT. Its translation: CASSKIQGAANEKLFF.

The chain employs TRBV6-1 and TRBJ2-1; D is perhaps TRBD2 (6 bases). Germline lookup yields CDR1 MNHNS and CDR2 SASEGT. The V and J ends lost 3 bases and 6 bases respectively, with 21 bases between them. This CDR3 has 17 residues. The CDR3 spells CASSEDRGTTVSNEQFF. The DNA for the CDR3 is TGTGCCAGCAGTGAGGATCGGGGGACCACGGTTAGCAATGAGCAGTTCTTC.

This clone was counted a few times. This chain joins TRBV9 and TRBJ1-6, with TRBD1 matching over 7 bases. Looked up from germline, CDR1 is SGDLS and CDR2 is YYNGEE. The CDR3 loop spans 15 amino acids. With V trimmed by 0 bases and J by 6 bases, 3 bases remained unmatched. CDR3 sequence (DNA): TGTGCCAGCAGCGTAGGGACAGGCTCTAATTCACCCCTCCACTTT. Its protein product is CASSVGTGSNSPLHF.

This chain links TRBV4-2 with TRBJ2-5; 10 bases agree with TRBD2. The CDR3 has 17 residues. Germline assignment: CDR1 LGHNA and CDR2 YNFKEQ. The trim removed 1 base at V and 5 bases at J, leaving 10 bases unmatched. In nucleotides, the CDR3 is TGTGCCAGCAGCCAAGCAAGCGGGGGGGCGTTTCTTGAGACCCAGTACTTC. Translated, it gives CASSQASGGAFLETQYF.

The chain carries TRBV25-1 and TRBJ1-4, with 8 bases that match TRBD1. CDR3 length: 14 amino acids. The germline CDR1 and CDR2 sequences are MGHDK and SYGVNS. V was pared by 0 bases and J by 7 bases, with 1 base of the junction left unmatched. The CDR3 DNA is TGTGCCAGCAGTGAATACGGACAGGGTGAAAAACTGTTTTTT. This gives the protein CASSEYGQGEKLFF.